This T cell receptor beta chain originates from a study of cytomegalovirus exposure and HLA in healthy donors. Points from the study as a whole: Accurate HLA-A and HLA-B prediction from TCR beta sequences was reported for most subjects.

PCR primers comprised 60 Vbeta and 13 Jbeta primers. Assay: immunoSEQ multiplex PCR; the TCRdb copy retains only in-frame clones and omits some. This table holds tens of thousands of clones, about four fifths found once. Germline V gene data show CDR1 as GTSNPN and CDR2 as SVGIG (reference sequence). V was pared by 2 bases and J by 9 bases, with 6 bases of the junction left unmatched. The CDR3 has 13 residues. Donors counted as nominally healthy when sampled, yet unrecorded immune exposures were likely. There are a few counts of this clone. Its antigen remains unknown. V usage is TRBV30 and J usage is TRBJ2-1, with TRBD2 matching 8 bases. This TCR was sampled from a man over 45 in good health and CMV-seropositive. Material for sequencing was PBMCs. The chain's CDR3 is CAWSSGSMTEQFF. Here the CDR3 DNA reads TGTGCCTGGAGTAGCGGGAGTATGACTGAGCAGTTCTTC. The complete variable domain, with remaining parts taken from reference TRBV30 and TRBJ2-1, reads SQTIHQWPATLVQPVGSPLSLECTVEGTSNPNLYWYRQAAGRGLQLLFYSVGIGQISSEVPQNLSASRPQDRQFILSSKKLLLSDSGFYLCAWSSGSMTEQFFGPGTRLTVL.